This entry describes one T cell receptor beta chain. Its antigen is currently unknown. Germline loops: CDR1 MNHNS, CDR2 SASEGT. The CDR3 runs 15 residues. Trimming shortened V by 4 bases and J by 0 bases, and 11 bases separated the two germline ends. TCRdb re-derived calls from the RT-PCR reads in MiXCR, one entry per CDR3 protein. The data show approximately 730,000 distinct CDR3 sequences, with roughly 13% seen just once and approximately 7% held by the top ten. The data belong to a study of response to subunit inactivated influenza vaccine. Overall study results and limits: After each seasonal influenza vaccination, few new T cells are recruited, the authors suggested.

The chain joins TRBV6-1 to TRBJ2-3, with unresolved D. Sequences were derived from PBMCs from blood, sampled 14 days before vaccination. This clonotype was sampled from a man aged 50-59 years who received an inactivated influenza vaccine. DNA for the CDR3: TGTGCCAGCAGTGTCGGCCAAGGTAGCACAGATACGCAGTATTTT. Translated, it gives CASSVGQGSTDTQYF.